This T cell receptor beta chain was captured by sequencing in a study of blood T cell repertoires in COVID-19. The method was immunoSEQ multiplex PCR; TCRdb's version includes in-frame clones alone and lacks a portion of them. The data show more than 85,000 clones, about nine tenths seen once. This CDR3 is built from 13 residues. V lost 5 bases to trimming and J lost 3 bases; unmatched junction nucleotides: 3. The germline V gene encodes CDR1 SNHLY and CDR2 FYNNEI. V is TRBV2 and J is TRBJ2-5, with 7 bases lining up with TRBD2. Sequencing was performed on peripheral blood. This TCR was recovered from a woman in her seventies with acute or convalescent COVID-19. CDR3 DNA sequence: TGTGCCAGCAGTAGGGACTATAAAGAGACCCAGTACTTC. Translated, it gives CASSRDYKETQYF.